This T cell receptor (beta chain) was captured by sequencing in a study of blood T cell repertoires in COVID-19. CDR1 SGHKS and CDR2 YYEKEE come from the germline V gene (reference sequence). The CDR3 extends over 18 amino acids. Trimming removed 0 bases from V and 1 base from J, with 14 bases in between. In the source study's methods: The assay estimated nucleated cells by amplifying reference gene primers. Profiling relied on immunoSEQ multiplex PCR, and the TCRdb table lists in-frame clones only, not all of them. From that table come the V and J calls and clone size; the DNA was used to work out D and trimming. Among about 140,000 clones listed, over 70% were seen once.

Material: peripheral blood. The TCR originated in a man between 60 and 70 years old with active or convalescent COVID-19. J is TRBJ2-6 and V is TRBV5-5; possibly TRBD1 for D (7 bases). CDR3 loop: CASSLGRGLKSGANVLTF. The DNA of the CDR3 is TGTGCCAGCAGCTTGGGGAGGGGGCTTAAATCTGGGGCCAACGTCCTGACTTTC.